These 18 T cell receptor beta chains were all obtained from the same sample, sequenced in a study of T-cell reconstitution after alpha-beta-depleted transplantation in children (dated by TCRdb to the mid-2010s). Sample treatment or condition, as interpreted from the label and publication: allogeneic hematopoietic cell transplantation with graft depleted of TCRalphabeta T cells and CD19 B cells. Library method: PCR. The sequencing machine was an Illumina HiSeq 2500. To normalize quantification of the TCRbeta repertoire, the TCR libraries were built with molecular barcoding that relied on unique molecular identifiers. TCRdb reanalyzed the raw reads on its own, using fastp at Q25 for trimming and MiXCR for clone calling, and kept in-frame beta chains. A single entry per CDR3 protein holds the most common genes and DNA from its merged rows. The sample table records almost 250,000 distinct CDR3 sequences; 20% to 30% of these occur just once. The ten largest make up 2.6% of the sample.

The sample in question was PBMCs, obtained before TCRalphabeta/CD19-depleted stem cell transplant. These receptors all come from a girl aged 2 to 9 with Fanconi anemia, due to receive a stem cell transplant.

This clonotype was observed many times. The chain recombines TRBV29-1 with TRBJ2-7; D could derive from TRBD1 or TRBD2 (5 bases each). V gave up 4 bases and J gave up 3 bases, with 13 bases separating them. Germline V lookup: CDR1 SQVTM, CDR2 ANQGSEA. CDR3 length: 13 amino acids. CDR3 nucleotide sequence: TGCAGCGTTGCCGGGGCTGCGGTCTACGAGCAGTACTTC. Translating gives CSVAGAAVYEQYF.

The chain recombines TRBV5-1 with TRBJ2-5; tentatively, D is TRBD1 (6 bases). The CDR3 consists of 14 residues. Trimming removed 3 bases at V and 1 base at J, with 10 bases between. The germline V gene has CDR1 SGHRS and CDR2 YFSETQ. This CDR3 is CASSSQGSQETQYF. CDR3 bases: TGCGCCAGCAGCTCGCAGGGGAGCCAAGAGACCCAGTACTTC.

The chain carries TRBV24-1 and TRBJ2-3; either TRBD1 or TRBD2 may supply D (5 bases each). Trimming took off 1 base at V and 3 bases at J, with 19 bases between the two ends. From germline, CDR1 is KGHDR and CDR2 SFDVKD. CDR3 length equals 18 residues. The CDR3 region is CATSDFRGVMGRTDTQYF. In DNA form, the CDR3 reads TGTGCCACCAGTGATTTCCGGGGTGTGATGGGGCGGACAGATACGCAGTATTTT.

Here the CDR3 reads CASSFSLNGYTF. The CDR3 DNA sequence: TGTGCCAGCAGTTTTTCATTGAATGGCTACACCTTC. The chain carries TRBV12-3 or TRBV12-4 and TRBJ1-2; D gene unclear. V was trimmed by 3 bases and J by 6 bases, leaving 8 bases between them. This CDR3 has 12 amino acids.

The chain recombines TRBV7-9 with TRBJ2-3; D gene unclear. This CDR3 contains 17 residues. Between the trimmed V and J ends, which lost 2 bases and 2 bases, there was a span of 17 bases. Germline V gene sequence: CDR1 SEHNR, CDR2 FQNEAQ (reference sequence). CDR3 DNA: TGTGCCAGCAGCTTAAGGGATTACGACATCGTCACAGATACGCAGTATTTT. Its protein product is CASSLRDYDIVTDTQYF.

The V and J genes are TRBV4-1 and TRBJ2-1; 9 bases line up with TRBD2. Germline V lookup: CDR1 MGHRA, CDR2 YSYEKL. CDR3 length: 16 amino acids. Trimming at V came to 4 bases and at J to 0 bases, leaving 4 bases not matched to a gene. Here the CDR3 DNA reads TGCGCCAGCAGCCCGGGGGGACTAGCCTCCTACAATGAGCAGTTCTTC. Protein sequence: CASSPGGLASYNEQFF.

This clonotype was found many times. V and J are TRBV29-1 and TRBJ2-5; 8 nucleotides align to TRBD2. V was pared by 5 bases and J by 4 bases, with 6 bases of the junction left unmatched. Germline V gene data show CDR1 as SQVTM and CDR2 as ANQGSEA. The length of the CDR3 is 13 residues. CDR3 DNA sequence: TGCAGCGTTCTCGGACTAGCAGTAGAGACCCAGTACTTC. The encoded protein is CSVLGLAVETQYF.

This clonotype was seen only a few times. The V gene is TRBV5-1, the J gene TRBJ2-2; D may match TRBD1 or TRBD2 (6 bases each). This CDR3 is 15 amino acids long. Trimming stripped 4 bases from V and 1 base from J, with 11 bases between. Germline CDR1 and CDR2: SGHRS and YFSETQ. The CDR3 region has the DNA TGCGCCAGCAGCGTCGGGGGCAAGAACACCGGGGAGCTGTTTTTT. Amino acid sequence: CASSVGGKNTGELFF.

This clonotype was seen a few times. The V gene is TRBV6-1, the J gene TRBJ2-5, with D unclear. V lost 7 bases and J lost 5, with 14 bases in between. Germline lookup yields CDR1 MNHNS and CDR2 SASEGT. The CDR3 has 13 residues. For the CDR3, the DNA is TGTGCCAGCATGAGAAGGGTAGGGGAGACCCAGTACTTC. Its translation is CASMRRVGETQYF.

This clonotype occurred many times. The chain is built from TRBV10-3 and TRBJ2-1, with D possibly matching TRBD1 (6 bases). The germline CDR1 and CDR2 sequences are ENHRY and SYGVKD. V lost 8 bases, J lost 3 bases, and 14 bases lay in between. The CDR3 is 14 residues long. CDR3 loop: CAIGTGLNYNEQFF. The CDR3 region has the DNA TGTGCCATCGGCACAGGGTTGAACTACAATGAGCAGTTCTTC.

In this sample, this clonotype turned up a few times. The CDR3 here is CSARDPGREKLFF. The DNA for the CDR3 is TGCAGTGCTAGAGATCCAGGGAGGGAAAAACTGTTTTTT. The rearrangement uses TRBV20-1 and TRBJ1-4; TRBD1 is a possible D gene (5 bases). V was pared by 0 bases and J by 8 bases, with 10 bases between. The germline V gene has CDR1 DFQATT and CDR2 SNEGSKA (reference sequence). This CDR3 has 13 amino acids.

The chain employs TRBV5-1 and TRBJ2-7; unclear D gene. Per the germline V gene, CDR1 is SGHRS and CDR2 is YFSETQ. The CDR3 spans 16 residues. The germline V and J ends were trimmed by 4 bases and 0 bases, with 17 bases remaining between them. CDR3 sequence reads: CASSILERISSYEQYF. The CDR3, as DNA: TGCGCCAGCAGCATTTTAGAACGGATTAGCTCCTACGAGCAGTACTTC.

This clonotype appeared a few times. The J gene is TRBJ2-7, the V gene TRBV20-1; D may be TRBD2 (5 bases). Germline loops: CDR1 DFQATT, CDR2 SNEGSKA (reference sequence). This CDR3 is 13 amino acids long. The V gene lost 5 bases and the J gene lost 1 base, with 12 bases spanning the gap. CDR3: CSAAGLGSYEQYF. The CDR3 DNA reads TGCAGTGCTGCCGGACTGGGTTCCTACGAGCAGTACTTC.

This clonotype was recorded many times. The chain recombines TRBV4-2 with TRBJ2-2, with D unclear. Germline CDR1 is LGHNA and CDR2 is YNFKEQ. CDR3 length: 12 residues. Between the trimmed V and J ends, which lost 0 bases and 7 bases, there was a span of 3 bases. CDR3 sequence (DNA): TGTGCCAGCAGCCAAGAAGTCGGGGAGCTGTTTTTT. The encoded protein is CASSQEVGELFF.

This clonotype was counted many times. This chain uses TRBV5-1 with TRBJ2-1; either TRBD1 or TRBD2 may fit D (5 bases each). Germline CDR1 is SGHRS and CDR2 is YFSETQ. The V gene lost 2 bases and the J gene lost 5 bases, with 11 bases spanning the gap. The CDR3 extends over 14 amino acids. The CDR3 sequence is CASSLTGRDNEQFF. The CDR3 nucleotides are TGCGCCAGCAGCTTAACGGGGCGAGACAATGAGCAGTTCTTC. Full variable domain (remainder filled in from reference TRBV5-1 and TRBJ2-1): KAGVTQTPRYLIKTRGQQVTLSCSPISGHRSVSWYQQTPGQGLQFLFEYFSETQRNKGNFPGRFSGRQFSNSRSEMNVSTLELGDSALYLCASSLTGRDNEQFFGPGTRLTVL.

The sample holds a few counts of this clonotype. The V and J genes are TRBV18 and TRBJ2-3; 9 bases match TRBD1. CDR3 length: 16 amino acids. Per germline, CDR1 KGHSH and CDR2 LQKENI. V lost 5 bases, J lost 3 bases, and 9 bases stayed unmatched. The DNA of the CDR3 is TGTGCCAGCTCAGGCCTCGGACAGGGGATGACAGATACGCAGTATTTT. It is translated as CASSGLGQGMTDTQYF.

The CDR3 spells CASRDISYNSPLHF. The CDR3 bases are TGTGCCAGCAGGGACATCTCCTATAATTCACCCCTCCACTTT. The V and J genes are TRBV2 and TRBJ1-6; D possibly corresponds to TRBD1 (5 bases). Germline V gene data show CDR1 as SNHLY and CDR2 as FYNNEI. This CDR3 is 14 amino acids long. V shed 6 bases and J shed 0 bases, with 6 bases lying between them.

In its sample, this clonotype was seen many times. V gene TRBV20-1 combines with J gene TRBJ2-3, with D uncertain. V was trimmed by 3 bases and J by 0 bases, leaving 10 bases between them. CDR3 length: 14 residues. The germline CDR1 and CDR2 sequences are DFQATT and SNEGSKA (reference sequence). CDR3 sequence: CSASLSPSTDTQYF. The CDR3 DNA reads as TGCAGTGCTAGCTTATCGCCTAGCACAGATACGCAGTATTTT.